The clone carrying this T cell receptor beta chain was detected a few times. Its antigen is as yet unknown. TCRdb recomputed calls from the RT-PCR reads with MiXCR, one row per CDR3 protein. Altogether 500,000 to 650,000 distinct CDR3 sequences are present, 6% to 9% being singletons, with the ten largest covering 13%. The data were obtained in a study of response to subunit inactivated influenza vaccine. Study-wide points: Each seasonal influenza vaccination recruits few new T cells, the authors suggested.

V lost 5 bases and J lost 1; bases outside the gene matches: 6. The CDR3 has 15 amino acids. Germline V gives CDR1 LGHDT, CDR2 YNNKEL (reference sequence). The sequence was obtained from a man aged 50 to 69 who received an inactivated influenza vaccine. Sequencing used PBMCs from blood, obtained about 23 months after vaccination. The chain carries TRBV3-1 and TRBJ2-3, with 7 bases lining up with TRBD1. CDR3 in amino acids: CASSTAGTGTDTQYF. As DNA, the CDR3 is TGTGCCAGCAGCACCGCCGGGACAGGCACAGATACGCAGTATTTT.